Listed below are T cell receptor beta chains from one sample, sequenced in a study of blood T cell repertoires in COVID-19. Repertoires were generated with immunoSEQ multiplex PCR, while TCRdb's copy carries only in-frame clones and drops some. The table includes about 22,000 clones, around 92% detected once. The sequencing sample was made of peripheral blood. These receptors originate from a woman aged 70-85 years with active COVID-19. The CDR3 runs from the conserved cysteine through the conserved F or W. D genes are given only for firm matches.

j_call: TRBJ1-6; d_call: NA; v_call: TRBV27; cdr3_nt: TGTGCCAGCAGTTTCCCGGACTCTAATTCACCCCTCCACTTT; cdr3_aa: CASSFPDSNSPLHF
j_call: TRBJ1-1; d_call: TRBD1; v_call: TRBV5-4; cdr3_nt: TGTGCCAGCAGCCACGGACAGGGAGGGAACACTGAAGCTTTCTTT; cdr3_aa: CASSHGQGGNTEAFF
j_call: TRBJ2-7; d_call: NA; v_call: TRBV7-2; cdr3_nt: TGTGCCAGCAGCTTAGCGGGAGCCCCTGTCCACGAGCAGTACTTC; cdr3_aa: CASSLAGAPVHEQYF
j_call: TRBJ2-1; d_call: NA; v_call: TRBV5-6; cdr3_nt: TGTGCCAGCAGCCCTACTTCCAACAGGGTGGGCTCCTACAATGAGCAGTTCTTC; cdr3_aa: CASSPTSNRVGSYNEQFF
j_call: TRBJ1-5; d_call: TRBD1; v_call: TRBV6-6; cdr3_nt: TGTGCCAGCAGTTACGGGGACAGGGGTAGCAATCAGCCCCAGCATTTT; cdr3_aa: CASSYGDRGSNQPQHF
j_call: TRBJ2-3; d_call: TRBD1; v_call: TRBV7-9; cdr3_nt: TGTGCCAGCGGGACAGCGGGCACAGATACGCAGTATTTT; cdr3_aa: CASGTAGTDTQYF
j_call: TRBJ2-7; d_call: TRBD2; v_call: TRBV7-8; cdr3_nt: TGTGCCAGCAGCCCCCCGGGGAGGCTAGCGGGAGGGCCGGGAAATAAGTACGAGCAGTACTTC; cdr3_aa: CASSPPGRLAGGPGNKYEQYF
j_call: TRBJ2-1; d_call: NA; v_call: TRBV10-2; cdr3_nt: TGCGCCAGCAGTGCGGGACTTACCTACAATGAGCAGTTCTTC; cdr3_aa: CASSAGLTYNEQFF
j_call: TRBJ1-3; d_call: NA; v_call: TRBV6-5; cdr3_nt: TGTGCCAGCAGGGAGGGATTTTCGAGTGGAAACACCATATATTTT; cdr3_aa: CASREGFSSGNTIYF
j_call: TRBJ2-7; d_call: NA; v_call: TRBV27; cdr3_nt: TGTGCCAGCAGTTTATCAAGGGGGTACGAGCAGTACTTC; cdr3_aa: CASSLSRGYEQYF